Listed below are T cell receptor beta chains from one sample, sequenced in a study of blood T cell repertoires in COVID-19. The method was immunoSEQ multiplex PCR; TCRdb's version includes in-frame clones alone and lacks a portion of them. The sample lists hundreds of thousands of clones; roughly 85% were seen once. The sequenced material came from PBMCs or T cells enriched from blood (not recorded which). The receptors originated from a woman between 40 and 50 years old who had recovered from COVID-19. Each CDR3 is given with its conserved first and last residue. The order of the fields is V gene, J gene, D gene, clone size, CDR3 DNA, CDR3 protein. The D gene is left open where the match is weak. Clone size, where shown, is once, few, many, or a class for clones that have expanded.

TRBV7-2,TRBJ2-1,TRBD2,-,TGTGCCAGCAGCTTAGACCTTCTAGCGGACAATGAGCAGTTCTTC,CASSLDLLADNEQFF
TRBV4-3,TRBJ2-4,-,-,TGCGCCAGCAGCCAAGAAGCGGGGACACTAGCCAAAAACATTCAGTACTTC,CASSQEAGTLAKNIQYF
TRBV2,TRBJ2-3,TRBD2,few,TGTGCCAGCACTAGCGGGAGGGCCTTGGATACGCAGTATTTT,CASTSGRALDTQYF
TRBV7-2,TRBJ2-7,TRBD1,-,TGTGCCAGCAGACCGGGACAGATCTACGAGCAGTACTTC,CASRPGQIYEQYF
TRBV2,TRBJ1-5,-,-,TGTGCCAGCAACTTGGACAGACAAAATCAGCCCCAGCATTTT,CASNLDRQNQPQHF
TRBV10-3,TRBJ2-7,-,-,TGTGCCATCAGTGATCGACTAGACAGTTACGAGCAGTACTTC,CAISDRLDSYEQYF
TRBV7-9,TRBJ2-2,-,-,TGTGCCAGCAGCTTAGAGTACGGCACCGGGGAGCTGTTTTTT,CASSLEYGTGELFF
TRBV5-1,TRBJ1-1,-,-,TGCGCCAGCAAGGAGGGTCACACTGAAGCTTTCTTT,CASKEGHTEAFF
TRBV9,TRBJ1-3,-,-,TGTGCCAGCAGCGTAGAGGCAACAGGGTCTGGAAACACCATATATTTT,CASSVEATGSGNTIYF
TRBV7-9,TRBJ1-1,-,-,TGTGCCAGCAGCTCCCCTTCCGGGAATCAGAACACTGAAGCTTTCTTT,CASSSPSGNQNTEAFF
TRBV4-3,TRBJ2-2,-,-,TGCGCCAGCAGCGGGGGGGGCCTCGACACCGGGGAGCTGTTTTTT,CASSGGGLDTGELFF
TRBV30,TRBJ1-1,TRBD1,-,TGTGCCTGGAGTAGTGGGACAGGGGGCCGAAACACTGAAGCTTTCTTT,CAWSSGTGGRNTEAFF
TRBV7-3,TRBJ2-1,TRBD2,-,TGTGCCAGCAGCGTTAGCGGGATCGCCTACAATGAGCAGTTCTTC,CASSVSGIAYNEQFF
TRBV20-1,TRBJ1-2,TRBD1,few,TGCAGTGCTAGTCGTAGGCAGGGGGGTGGCTACACCTTC,CSASRRQGGGYTF
TRBV19,TRBJ2-2,TRBD2,few,TGTGCCAGTACCCTATCTGGGACTAGCGGGCGAACCGGGGAGCTGTTTTTT,CASTLSGTSGRTGELFF
TRBV6-1,TRBJ2-7,-,-,TGTGCCAGCAGTGAACAGTTTGACTACGAGCAGTACTTC,CASSEQFDYEQYF
TRBV6-2/TRBV6-3,TRBJ2-5,-,-,TGTGCCAGCAGTTGGGGGCTGGAGACCCAGTACTTC,CASSWGLETQYF
TRBV29-1,TRBJ1-4,-,-,TGCAGCGGCGGTCTCCAGGGGGAAAAACTGTTTTTT,CSGGLQGEKLFF
TRBV28,TRBJ1-2,-,-,TGTGCCAGCAGCCCTTTGGGGGCTTGGGGCTACACCTTC,CASSPLGAWGYTF
TRBV3-1/TRBV3-2,TRBJ2-7,TRBD2,-,TGTGCCAGCAGCCCTGGGACTAGCGGGAGGATGAAGGAGCAGTACTTC,CASSPGTSGRMKEQYF
TRBV4-2,TRBJ2-1,-,-,TGTGCCAGCAGCTTCCGGCCCGCCGGGGAGCAGTTCTTC,CASSFRPAGEQFF
TRBV10-3,TRBJ1-2,TRBD1,once,TGTGCCATCAGTGAGTCGATCGGCGGCAGGGGGCAAGGCTACACCTTC,CAISESIGGRGQGYTF
TRBV5-1,TRBJ2-7,-,-,TGCGCCAGCAGCTCTTCCTCACTCGGGGAGCAGTACTTC,CASSSSSLGEQYF
TRBV2,TRBJ2-7,TRBD1,-,TGTGCCAGCAGTCCATTACCACAGGGGGTCTTATTC,CASSPLPQGVLF
TRBV7-2,TRBJ2-2,-,many,TGTGCCAGCAGCTTAGATCGCAGGTGGAACACCGGGGAGCTGTTTTTT,CASSLDRRWNTGELFF
TRBV7-2,TRBJ1-1,TRBD1,-,TGTGCCAGCAGCCCGCGACAGGGGTGGGCTGCTTTCTTT,CASSPRQGWAAFF
TRBV6-5,TRBJ2-7,TRBD2,-,TGTGCCAGCAGTTATGAAGGTGGCGGGAGGGGTGAGCAGTACTTC,CASSYEGGGRGEQYF
TRBV7-2,TRBJ2-7,TRBD2,-,TGTGCCAGCAGCCTACGGGGGGGCAGGGCCTACGAGCAGTACTTC,CASSLRGGRAYEQYF
TRBV7-2,TRBJ2-7,TRBD2,-,TGTGCCAGCAGCTTGGGGACTAGCGCCTACTCCTACGAGCAGTACTTC,CASSLGTSAYSYEQYF
TRBV4-3,TRBJ2-2,TRBD2,-,TGCGCCAGCAGCCAAGATTTAGGGACTAGCGCCACCGGGGAGCTGTTTTTT,CASSQDLGTSATGELFF
TRBV29-1,TRBJ1-2,-,-,TGCAGCGTTGATCTGGGGCTTGGCTACACCTTC,CSVDLGLGYTF
TRBV2,TRBJ1-2,-,-,TGTGCCAGCGCACTATTTGGCTACACCTTC,CASALFGYTF
TRBV6-2/TRBV6-3,TRBJ1-1,-,once,TGTGCCAGCAGTTACTCTGTAGGCCACGAGGCCTTGAACACTGAAGCTTTCTTT,CASSYSVGHEALNTEAFF
TRBV4-1,TRBJ1-2,TRBD1,-,TGCGCCAGCAGCCAGACCGGGACAGGGGTTGGCTACACCTTC,CASSQTGTGVGYTF
TRBV5-1,TRBJ2-7,TRBD2,-,TGCGCCAGCAGATCAAGCCGGGCTAGCGGGTACGAGCAGTACTTC,CASRSSRASGYEQYF
TRBV28,TRBJ1-5,-,-,TGTGCCAGCAGTTTGGTGTGGGGACTTTCCAATCAGCCCCAGCATTTT,CASSLVWGLSNQPQHF
TRBV11-1,TRBJ2-7,TRBD2,-,TGTGCCAGCAGCTTCACTAGCGGGAAGGACGAGCAGTACTTC,CASSFTSGKDEQYF
TRBV15,TRBJ2-1,-,-,TGTGCCACCAGCCCCCAGGCCAACGAGCAGTTCTTC,CATSPQANEQFF
TRBV4-3,TRBJ1-2,TRBD1,-,TGCGCCAGCAGCCAAGATAGTCTCAGGGCAGGGGGAGTCTATGGCTACACCTTC,CASSQDSLRAGGVYGYTF
TRBV18,TRBJ2-4,TRBD1,-,TGTGCCAGCTCACCCCGACAGGGGATGACCAAAAACATTCAGTACTTC,CASSPRQGMTKNIQYF
TRBV6-1,TRBJ1-2,-,-,TGTGCCAGCAGTGAGAGGGCGTACTATGACTACACCTTC,CASSERAYYDYTF
TRBV15,TRBJ2-5,-,many,TGTGCCACCAGCAGAGGGCAGGATGGGGGCGAGACCCAGTACTTC,CATSRGQDGGETQYF
TRBV7-8,TRBJ1-6,TRBD1,-,TGTGCCAGCAGCTCCCAGACAGGGAGCTCCTATAATTCACCCCTCCACTTT,CASSSQTGSSYNSPLHF
TRBV5-1,TRBJ2-1,TRBD1,-,TGCGCCAGCAGCTTGACACAGGGGGCCCTAGCACAGGGGCAGTTCTTC,CASSLTQGALAQGQFF
TRBV2,TRBJ1-5,-,once,TGTGCCAGCAGTGTGGAGCGGCAGAATCAGCCCCAGCATTTT,CASSVERQNQPQHF
TRBV19,TRBJ1-4,TRBD1,few,TGTGCCAGTAGTCCCAGACAGGGGGCTAATGAAAAACTGTTTTTT,CASSPRQGANEKLFF
TRBV4-3,TRBJ2-7,-,-,TGCGCCAGCAGCCAAGCACAGGGCTACGAGCAGTACTTC,CASSQAQGYEQYF
TRBV7-2,TRBJ1-3,TRBD1,-,TGTGCCAGCAGCAGACAGGGGAGGATCTCTGGAAACACCATATATTTT,CASSRQGRISGNTIYF